Described below is a single T cell receptor beta chain sequence and its context. The sample originates from a study of blood T cell repertoires in COVID-19. The CDR3 has 16 residues. Germline CDR1 MNHNS, CDR2 SASEGT. The ends lost 3 bases at V and 7 bases at J; junction bases unmatched: 12. Source study methods: Amplification of reference gene primers was used by the study to estimate nucleated cell counts. The repertoire was sequenced with immunoSEQ multiplex PCR; TCRdb's copy has only in-frame clones and lacks some. V, J and clone size are taken as reported in that table, and D and trimming were inferred from the DNA itself. The sample carries some 190,000 clones, around 82% recorded once.

Sequenced sample: peripheral blood. The sequence was collected from a man older than 75 with COVID-19, enrolled during active disease. The chain recombines TRBV6-1 with TRBJ1-2; the match to TRBD1 covers 9 bases. This CDR3 is CASSEFFPGQGSGYTF. For the CDR3, the DNA is TGTGCCAGCAGTGAGTTTTTTCCGGGACAGGGAAGTGGCTACACCTTC.